Each of the 8 T cell receptor beta chains below was sequenced from the same sample in a study of blood T cell repertoires in COVID-19. Repertoires were generated with immunoSEQ multiplex PCR, while TCRdb's copy carries only in-frame clones and drops some. The repertoire has fewer than 250,000 clones, roughly 80% of them found once; the top ten carry approximately 4.5%. Source material: peripheral blood. All receptors come from a woman in her seventies with acute or convalescent COVID-19.

The V and J genes are TRBV5-4 and TRBJ1-2, with TRBD1 matching over 7 bases. This CDR3 has 13 amino acids. Germline V lookup: CDR1 SGHNT, CDR2 YYREEE (reference sequence). Trimming took 4 bases from V and 6 from J; bases not matched to a gene: 6. The DNA of the CDR3 is TGTGCCAGCAGCCCGGACAGGATGGATGGCTACACCTTC. Its protein product is CASSPDRMDGYTF.

The sample holds a few counts of this clone. The CDR3 loop is CASSSQGDSNQPQHF. DNA of the CDR3: TGTGCCAGCAGCTCACAGGGGGATAGCAATCAGCCCCAGCATTTT. This chain uses TRBV7-9 with TRBJ1-5; TRBD1 aligns across 8 bases. The CDR3 runs to 15 residues. V lost 4 bases and J lost 0; bases outside the gene matches: 2. Germline V gene lookup returns CDR1 SEHNR and CDR2 FQNEAQ (reference sequence).

This chain uses TRBV29-1 with TRBJ1-2; D remains ambiguous. The CDR3 consists of 10 residues. Trimming removed 5 bases at V and 4 bases at J, with 5 bases between. Germline loops: CDR1 SQVTM, CDR2 ANQGSEA. The CDR3 bases are TGCAGCGTTCACAGCTATGGCTACACCTTC. The encoded protein is CSVHSYGYTF.

The J gene is TRBJ2-2, the V gene TRBV7-9, with a tentative D call TRBD1 (6 bases). Per the germline V gene, CDR1 is SEHNR and CDR2 is FQNEAQ (reference sequence). Trimming cost V 3 bases and J 5 bases, with 19 bases left between them. This CDR3 is built from 17 residues. The CDR3 DNA reads as TGTGCCAGCAGCTTTAGTGCCGCAGGGGCGACGACCGGGGAGCTGTTTTTT. Protein sequence: CASSFSAAGATTGELFF.

Concerning this clone itself: An end of the junction differs from the germline gene, which may be a read error. The V gene is TRBV7-8, the J gene TRBJ1-2; D is unresolved. Germline V gene lookup returns CDR1 SGHVS and CDR2 FQNEAQ. This CDR3 has 12 amino acids. The CDR3 sequence is CASSLAGKRYTF. CDR3 nucleotide sequence: TGTGCCAGCAGCCTAGCGGGCAAACGCTACACCTTC.

The CDR3 nucleotides read TGTGCCAGCCGGACCGGGACTTCTAGCAATCAGCCCCAGCATTTT. It specifies CASRTGTSSNQPQHF. This rearrangement joins TRBV27 to TRBJ1-5; D is perhaps TRBD1 (5 bases). Trimming left V 8 bases short and J 0 bases short, with 14 bases between. The germline CDR1 and CDR2 sequences are MNHEY and SMNVEV (reference sequence). This CDR3 spans 15 amino acids.

The V call is TRBV24-1, the J call TRBJ1-5; D gene uncertain. This CDR3 region has 14 residues. CDR1 is KGHDR, CDR2 SFDVKD, per germline. Trimming removed 1 base from V and 0 bases from J, with 3 bases in between. CDR3 nucleotides: TGTGCCACCAGTGATTTTCATAGCAATCAGCCCCAGCATTTT. Encoded protein: CATSDFHSNQPQHF.

This clone occurred once. This chain links TRBV5-1 with TRBJ1-2, with unresolved D. The CDR3 is 13 amino acids. From germline, CDR1 is SGHRS and CDR2 YFSETQ. Between the trimmed V and J ends, which lost 0 bases and 4 bases, there was a span of 7 bases. CDR3 bases: TGCGCCAGCAGCTTGGAACAGTCCTATGGCTACACCTTC. Translated: CASSLEQSYGYTF.